This TCR beta chain derives from a study of spatial heterogeneity in lung cancer. The overall study: Sequencing covered available follow-up PBMC samples collected a median of approximately 2 years after resection.

The time point was: blood at routine non-recurrence follow-up after resection. The study sequenced unsorted whole RNA from tumor, nontumor lung or frozen PBMC. The CDR3 runs 14 residues. Between the trimmed V and J ends, which lost 6 bases and 6 bases, there was a span of 17 bases. Germline V gene data show CDR1 as ENHRY and CDR2 as SYGVKD. Many counts were recorded for this clonotype. TCRdb reanalysed the 5' RACE reads using MiXCR and keeps one entry per CDR3 protein. The sample includes about 120,000 distinct CDR3 sequences, more than 9% seen only once; the top ten take approximately 15%. This clonotype originated in a male donor with early-stage non-small cell lung cancer. Sample: PBMCs, taken at follow-up. The V call is TRBV10-3, the J call TRBJ1-1; no definite D call. The DNA of the CDR3 is TGTGCCATCAGATCGCCCAGGTCCTCGGCTGAAGCTTTCTTT. Protein sequence: CAIRSPRSSAEAFF.